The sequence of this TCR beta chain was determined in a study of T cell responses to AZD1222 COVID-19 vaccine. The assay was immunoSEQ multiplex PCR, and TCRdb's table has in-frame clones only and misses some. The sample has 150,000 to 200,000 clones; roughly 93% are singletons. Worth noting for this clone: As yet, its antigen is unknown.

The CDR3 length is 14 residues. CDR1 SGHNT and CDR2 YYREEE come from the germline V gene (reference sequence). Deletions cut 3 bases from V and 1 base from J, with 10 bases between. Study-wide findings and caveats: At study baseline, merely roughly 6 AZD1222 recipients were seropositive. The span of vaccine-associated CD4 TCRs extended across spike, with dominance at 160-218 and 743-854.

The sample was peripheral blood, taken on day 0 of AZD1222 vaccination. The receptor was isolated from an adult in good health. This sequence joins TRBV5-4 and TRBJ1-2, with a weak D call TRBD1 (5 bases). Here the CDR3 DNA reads TGTGCCAGCAGCTATGACAGAATTAACTATGGCTACACCTTC. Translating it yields CASSYDRINYGYTF.